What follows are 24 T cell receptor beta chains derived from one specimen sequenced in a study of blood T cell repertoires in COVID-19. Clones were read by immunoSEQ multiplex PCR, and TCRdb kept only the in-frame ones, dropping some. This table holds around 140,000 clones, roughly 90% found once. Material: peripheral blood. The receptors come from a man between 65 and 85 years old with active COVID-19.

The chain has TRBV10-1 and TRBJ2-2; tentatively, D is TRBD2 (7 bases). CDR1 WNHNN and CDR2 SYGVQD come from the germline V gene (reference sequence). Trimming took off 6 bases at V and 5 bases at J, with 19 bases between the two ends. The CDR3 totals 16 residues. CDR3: CASRGGGFRWTGELFF. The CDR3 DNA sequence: TGCGCCAGCAGGGGCGGGGGCTTCCGTTGGACCGGGGAGCTGTTTTTT.

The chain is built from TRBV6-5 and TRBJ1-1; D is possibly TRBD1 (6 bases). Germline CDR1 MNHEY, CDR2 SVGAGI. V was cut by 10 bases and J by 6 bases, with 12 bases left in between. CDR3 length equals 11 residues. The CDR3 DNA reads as TGTGCCACCGACAGGTATCCTGAAGCTTTCTTT. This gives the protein CATDRYPEAFF.

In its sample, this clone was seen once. CDR3 sequence: CASSSRVTGVNEKLFF. DNA for the CDR3: TGTGCCAGCAGCTCCCGGGTGACAGGGGTTAATGAAAAACTGTTTTTT. The rearrangement links TRBV5-4 to TRBJ1-4, with 8 bases matching TRBD1. Germline CDR1 and CDR2: SGHNT and YYREEE (reference sequence). The J segment lost 4 bases and the V segment lost 3 bases, leaving 8 bases of the junction unmatched. CDR3 length: 16 amino acids.

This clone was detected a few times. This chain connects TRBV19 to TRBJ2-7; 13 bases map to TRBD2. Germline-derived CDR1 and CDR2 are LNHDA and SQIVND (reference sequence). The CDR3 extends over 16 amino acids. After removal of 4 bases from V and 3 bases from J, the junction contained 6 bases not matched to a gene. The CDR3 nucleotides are TGTGCCAGTAGTACCTTGGGACTAGCGGGAAACTACGAGCAGTACTTC. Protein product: CASSTLGLAGNYEQYF. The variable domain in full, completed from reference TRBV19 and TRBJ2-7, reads DGGITQSPKYLFRKEGQNVTLSCEQNLNHDAMYWYRQDPGQGLRLIYYSQIVNDFQKGDIAEGYSVSREKKESFPLTVTSAQKNPTAFYLCASSTLGLAGNYEQYFGPGTRLTVT.

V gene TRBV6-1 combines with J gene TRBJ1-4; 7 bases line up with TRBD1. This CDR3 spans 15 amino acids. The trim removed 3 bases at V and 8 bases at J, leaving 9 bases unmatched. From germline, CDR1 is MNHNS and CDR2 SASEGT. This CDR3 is CASSDRRGGKEKLFF. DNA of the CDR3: TGTGCCAGCAGTGACCGGAGAGGGGGCAAGGAAAAACTGTTTTTT.

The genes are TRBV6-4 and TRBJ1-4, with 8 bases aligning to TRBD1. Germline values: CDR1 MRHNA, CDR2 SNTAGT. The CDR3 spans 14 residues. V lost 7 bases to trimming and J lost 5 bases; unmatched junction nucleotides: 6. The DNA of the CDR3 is TGTGCCAGCACCGACAGGGGCTACAATGAAAAACTGTTTTTT. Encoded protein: CASTDRGYNEKLFF.

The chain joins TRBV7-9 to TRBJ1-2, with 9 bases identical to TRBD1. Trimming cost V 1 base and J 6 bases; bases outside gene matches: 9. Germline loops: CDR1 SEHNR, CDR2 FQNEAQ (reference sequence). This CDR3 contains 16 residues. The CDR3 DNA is TGTGCCAGCAGCTTAGGGCCTCCGGACAGGGGAGATGGCTACACCTTC. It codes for CASSLGPPDRGDGYTF.

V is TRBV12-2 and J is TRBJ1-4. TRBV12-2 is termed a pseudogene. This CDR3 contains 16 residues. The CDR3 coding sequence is TGTGCAAGTCGCTACGCACGACCAGAGGTTTGTGAAAAACTGTTTTTT. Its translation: CASRYARPEVCEKLFF.

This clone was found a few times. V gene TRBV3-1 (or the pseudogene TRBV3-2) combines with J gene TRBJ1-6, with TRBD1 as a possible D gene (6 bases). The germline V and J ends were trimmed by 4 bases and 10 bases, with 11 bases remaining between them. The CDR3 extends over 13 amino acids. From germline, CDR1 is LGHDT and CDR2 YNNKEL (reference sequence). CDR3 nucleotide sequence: TGTGCCAGCAGCCGAGGACAGAGATCACCCCTCCACTTT. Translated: CASSRGQRSPLHF.

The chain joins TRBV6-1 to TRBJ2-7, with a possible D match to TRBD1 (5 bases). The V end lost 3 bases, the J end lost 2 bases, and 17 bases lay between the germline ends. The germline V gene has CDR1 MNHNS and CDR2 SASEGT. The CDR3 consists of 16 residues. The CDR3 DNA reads TGTGCCAGCAGTGACACAGGACGCATTTTGACCTACGAGCAGTACTTC. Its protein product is CASSDTGRILTYEQYF.

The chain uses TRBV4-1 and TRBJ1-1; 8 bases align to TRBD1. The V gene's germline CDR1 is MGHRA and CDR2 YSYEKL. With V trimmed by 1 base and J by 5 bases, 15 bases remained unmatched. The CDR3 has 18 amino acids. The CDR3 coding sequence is TGCGCCAGCAGCCAAGTAATCAGTCAGGGGGCGCGGTTAACTGAAGCTTTCTTT. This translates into CASSQVISQGARLTEAFF.

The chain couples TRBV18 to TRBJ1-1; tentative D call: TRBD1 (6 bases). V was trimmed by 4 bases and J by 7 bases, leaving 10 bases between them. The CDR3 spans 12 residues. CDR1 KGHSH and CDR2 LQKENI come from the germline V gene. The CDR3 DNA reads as TGTGCCAGCTCACTTGACAGGCTTGAAGCTTTCTTT. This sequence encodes CASSLDRLEAFF.

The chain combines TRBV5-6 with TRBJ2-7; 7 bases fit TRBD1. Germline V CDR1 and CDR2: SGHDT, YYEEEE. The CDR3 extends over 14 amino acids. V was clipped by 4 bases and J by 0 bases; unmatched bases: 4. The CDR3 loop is CASSEGAASYEQYF. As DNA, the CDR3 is TGTGCCAGCAGCGAGGGGGCGGCCTCCTACGAGCAGTACTTC.

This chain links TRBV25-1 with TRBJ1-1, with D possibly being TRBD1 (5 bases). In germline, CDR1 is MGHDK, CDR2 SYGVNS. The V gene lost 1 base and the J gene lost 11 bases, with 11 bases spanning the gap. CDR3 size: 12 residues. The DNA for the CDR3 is TGTGCCAGCAGTGAATTGGAGGGGCGGGCTTTCTTT. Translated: CASSELEGRAFF.

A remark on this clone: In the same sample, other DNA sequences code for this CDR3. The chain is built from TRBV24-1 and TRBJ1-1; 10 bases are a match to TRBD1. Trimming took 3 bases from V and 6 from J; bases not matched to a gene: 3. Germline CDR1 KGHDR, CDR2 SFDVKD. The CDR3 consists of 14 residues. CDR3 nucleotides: TGTGCCACCAGTGATCAGACAGGGGGCTCTGAAGCTTTCTTT. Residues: CATSDQTGGSEAFF.

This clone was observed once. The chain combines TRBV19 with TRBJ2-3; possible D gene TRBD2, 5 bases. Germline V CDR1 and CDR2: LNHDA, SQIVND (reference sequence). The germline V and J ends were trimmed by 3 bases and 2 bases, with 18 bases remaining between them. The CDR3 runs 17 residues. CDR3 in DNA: TGTGCCAGTAGTATGCTCGGTAGCGCGGCGGTCACAGATACGCAGTATTTT. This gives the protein CASSMLGSAAVTDTQYF.

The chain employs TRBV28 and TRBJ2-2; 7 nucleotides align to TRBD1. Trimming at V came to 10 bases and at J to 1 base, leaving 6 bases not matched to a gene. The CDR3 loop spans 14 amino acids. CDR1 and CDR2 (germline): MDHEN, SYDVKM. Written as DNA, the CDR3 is TGTGCCACCGTGGACAGGTTGAACACCGGGGAGCTGTTTTTT. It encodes CATVDRLNTGELFF. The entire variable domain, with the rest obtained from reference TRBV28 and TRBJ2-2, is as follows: DVKVTQSSRYLVKRTGEKVFLECVQDMDHENMFWYRQDPGLGLRLIYFSYDVKMKEKGDIPEGYSVSREKKERFSLILESASTNQTSMYLCATVDRLNTGELFFGEGSRLTVL.

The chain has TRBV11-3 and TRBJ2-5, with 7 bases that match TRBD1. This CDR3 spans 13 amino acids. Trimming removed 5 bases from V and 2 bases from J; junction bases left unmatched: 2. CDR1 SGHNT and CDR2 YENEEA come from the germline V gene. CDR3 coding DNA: TGTGCCAGCAGCAGGGACAGACAAGAGACCCAGTACTTC. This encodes CASSRDRQETQYF.

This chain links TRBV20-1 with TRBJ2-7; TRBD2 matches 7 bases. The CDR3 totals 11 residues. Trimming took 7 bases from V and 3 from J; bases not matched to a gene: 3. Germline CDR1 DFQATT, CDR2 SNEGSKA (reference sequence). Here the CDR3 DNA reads TGCAGTGGGGAGCGGGGCTACGAGCAGTACTTC. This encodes CSGERGYEQYF.

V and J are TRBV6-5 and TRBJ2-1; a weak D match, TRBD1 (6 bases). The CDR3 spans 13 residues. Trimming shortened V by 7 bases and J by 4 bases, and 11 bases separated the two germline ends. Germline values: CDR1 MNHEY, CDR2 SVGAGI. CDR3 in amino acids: CASTGQLYNEQFF. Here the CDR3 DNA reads TGTGCCAGCACCGGACAGCTATACAATGAGCAGTTCTTC.

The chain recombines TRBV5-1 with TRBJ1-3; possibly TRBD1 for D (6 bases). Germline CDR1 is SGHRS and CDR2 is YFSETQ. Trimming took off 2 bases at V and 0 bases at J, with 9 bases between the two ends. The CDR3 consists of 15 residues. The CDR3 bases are TGCGCCAGCAGCTTACAGGGCATCTCTGGAAACACCATATATTTT. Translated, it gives CASSLQGISGNTIYF.

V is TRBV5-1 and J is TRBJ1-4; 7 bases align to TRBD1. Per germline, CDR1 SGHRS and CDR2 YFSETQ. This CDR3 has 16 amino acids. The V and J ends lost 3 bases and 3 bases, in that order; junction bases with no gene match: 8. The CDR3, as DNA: TGCGCCAGCAGCTCAGGGACAGCGAGGCCTAATGAAAAACTGTTTTTT. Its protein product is CASSSGTARPNEKLFF.

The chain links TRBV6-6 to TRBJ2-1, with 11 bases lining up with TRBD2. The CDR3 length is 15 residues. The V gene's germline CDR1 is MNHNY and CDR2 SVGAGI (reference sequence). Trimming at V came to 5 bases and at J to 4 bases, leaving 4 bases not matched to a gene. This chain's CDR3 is CASSPTSGTYNEQFF. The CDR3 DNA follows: TGTGCCAGCAGTCCGACTAGCGGGACATACAATGAGCAGTTCTTC.

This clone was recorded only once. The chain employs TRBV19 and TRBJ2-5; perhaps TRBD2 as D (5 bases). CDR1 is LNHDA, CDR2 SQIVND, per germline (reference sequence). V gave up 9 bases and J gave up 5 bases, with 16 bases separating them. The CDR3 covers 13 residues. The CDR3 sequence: CASSAEGRETQYF. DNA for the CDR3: TGTGCCAGCTCCGCCGAGGGAAGGGAGACCCAGTACTTC.